This T cell receptor (beta chain) is from a study of T cells expressing NK-cell markers. For the study at large: Sorted CD3+CD56+NKG2C+, CD3+CD56+NKG2C- and CD3+CD56-NKG2C+ T cells supplied TCR beta repertoires. Of eight sequenced donors, seven were HCMV-seropositive and one HCMV-seronegative. Overall study findings and caveats: Dominant NKG2C+ clonotypes made up roughly 1.0-8% of CD8+ T cells in several donors. A few donors' CD3+CD56-NKG2C+ cells were dominated by the same clonotypes.

With regard to this clonotype: Its cognate antigen is unknown.

CDR1 is MNHEY and CDR2 is SMNVEV in the germline V gene (reference sequence). The CDR3 spans 17 residues. Each CDR3 protein gets one entry in TCRdb, which reprocessed the 5' RACE reads and gives no DNA. Its clone listing holds about 150,000 distinct CDR3 sequences. The source is a woman between 50 and 59 years old in good health. Material for sequencing was blood T cells: a sorted CD56 or NKG2C T cell subset, CD4+ or CD8+ T cells, or bulk PBMC T cells (not recorded which). The chain uses TRBV27 and TRBJ2-1; TCRdb designates TRBD1, a call that cannot be tested without DNA. The CDR3 loop is CASSLAWGMSSYNEQFF.